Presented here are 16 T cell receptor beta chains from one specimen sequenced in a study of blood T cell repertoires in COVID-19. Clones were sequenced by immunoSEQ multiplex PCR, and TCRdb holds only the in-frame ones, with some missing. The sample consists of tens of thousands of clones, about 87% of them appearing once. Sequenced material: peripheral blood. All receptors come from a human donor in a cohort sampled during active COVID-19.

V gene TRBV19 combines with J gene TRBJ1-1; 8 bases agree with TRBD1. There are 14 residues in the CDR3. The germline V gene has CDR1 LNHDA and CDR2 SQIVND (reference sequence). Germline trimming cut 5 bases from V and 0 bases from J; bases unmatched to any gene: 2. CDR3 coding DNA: TGTGCCAGTAGTCACAGGGGGATGAACACTGAAGCTTTCTTT. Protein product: CASSHRGMNTEAFF.

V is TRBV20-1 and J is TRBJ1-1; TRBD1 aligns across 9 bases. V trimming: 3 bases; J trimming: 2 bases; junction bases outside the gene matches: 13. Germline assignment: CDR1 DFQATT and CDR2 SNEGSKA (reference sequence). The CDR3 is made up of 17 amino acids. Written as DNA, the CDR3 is TGCAGTGCTAGTTTGGGAGCGGGACAGGGTCTTAACACTGAAGCTTTCTTT. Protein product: CSASLGAGQGLNTEAFF.

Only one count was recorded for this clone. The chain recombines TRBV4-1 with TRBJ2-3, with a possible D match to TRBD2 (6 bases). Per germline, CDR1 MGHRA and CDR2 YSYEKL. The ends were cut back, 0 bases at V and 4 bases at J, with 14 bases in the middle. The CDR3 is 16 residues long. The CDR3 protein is CASSQDEASGADTQYF. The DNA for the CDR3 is TGCGCCAGCAGCCAAGATGAGGCGTCGGGGGCAGATACGCAGTATTTT.

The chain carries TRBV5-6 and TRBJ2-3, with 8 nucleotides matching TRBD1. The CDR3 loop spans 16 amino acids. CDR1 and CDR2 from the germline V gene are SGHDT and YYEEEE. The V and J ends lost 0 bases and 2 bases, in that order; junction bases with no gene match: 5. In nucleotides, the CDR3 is TGTGCCAGCAGCTTGGTACGGGACAGGATCACAGATACGCAGTATTTT. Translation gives CASSLVRDRITDTQYF.

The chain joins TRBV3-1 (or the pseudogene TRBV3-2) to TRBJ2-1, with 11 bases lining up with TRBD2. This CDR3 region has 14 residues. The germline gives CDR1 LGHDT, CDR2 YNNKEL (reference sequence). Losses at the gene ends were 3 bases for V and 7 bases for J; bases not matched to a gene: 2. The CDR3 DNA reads TGTGCCAGCAGCCAGAGGACTAGCGGGAATGAGCAGTTCTTC. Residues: CASSQRTSGNEQFF.

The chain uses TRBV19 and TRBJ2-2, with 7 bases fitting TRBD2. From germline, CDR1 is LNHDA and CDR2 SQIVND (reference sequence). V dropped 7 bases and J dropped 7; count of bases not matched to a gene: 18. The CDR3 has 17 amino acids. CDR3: CASTPSSGGAWGGELFF. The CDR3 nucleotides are TGTGCCAGTACTCCGTCTAGCGGAGGGGCCTGGGGCGGGGAGCTGTTTTTT.

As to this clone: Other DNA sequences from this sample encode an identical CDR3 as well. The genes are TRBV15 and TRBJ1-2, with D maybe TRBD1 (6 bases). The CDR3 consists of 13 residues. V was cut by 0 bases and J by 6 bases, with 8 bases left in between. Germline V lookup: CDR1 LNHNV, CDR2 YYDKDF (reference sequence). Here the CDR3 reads CATSREEGDGYTF. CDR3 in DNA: TGTGCCACCAGCAGAGAAGAGGGGGATGGCTACACCTTC.

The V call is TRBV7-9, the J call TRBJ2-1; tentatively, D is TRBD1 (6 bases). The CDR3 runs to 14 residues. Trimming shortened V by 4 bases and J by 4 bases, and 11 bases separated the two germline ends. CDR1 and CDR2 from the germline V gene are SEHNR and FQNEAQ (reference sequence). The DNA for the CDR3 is TGTGCCAGCAGCTGGGACACCCCATACAATGAGCAGTTCTTC. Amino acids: CASSWDTPYNEQFF.

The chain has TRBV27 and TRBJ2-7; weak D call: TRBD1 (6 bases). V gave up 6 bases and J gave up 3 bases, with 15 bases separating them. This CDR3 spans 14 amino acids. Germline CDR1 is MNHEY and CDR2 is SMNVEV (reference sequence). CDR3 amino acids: CASRQGLGYYEQYF. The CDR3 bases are TGTGCCAGCAGACAGGGCCTGGGGTACTACGAGCAGTACTTC.

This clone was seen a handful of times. In nucleotides, the CDR3 is TGTGCCAGCAGCCCGGACAGGGGTAACACTGAAGCTTTCTTT. Protein product: CASSPDRGNTEAFF. V gene TRBV7-2 combines with J gene TRBJ1-1; 9 nucleotides match TRBD1. CDR1 SGHTA and CDR2 FQGNSA come from the germline V gene. The CDR3 has 14 residues. V was pared by 5 bases and J by 2 bases, with 3 bases of the junction left unmatched.

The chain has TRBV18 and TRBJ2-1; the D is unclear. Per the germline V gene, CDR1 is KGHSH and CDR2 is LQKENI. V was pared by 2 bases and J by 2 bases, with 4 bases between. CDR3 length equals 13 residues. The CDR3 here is CASSPSPYNEQFF. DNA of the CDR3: TGTGCCAGCTCACCAAGCCCCTACAATGAGCAGTTCTTC.

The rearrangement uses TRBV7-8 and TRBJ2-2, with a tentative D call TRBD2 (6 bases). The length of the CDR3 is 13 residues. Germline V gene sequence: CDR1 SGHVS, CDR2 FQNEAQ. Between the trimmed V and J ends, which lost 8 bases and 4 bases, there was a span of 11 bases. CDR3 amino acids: CASGGTATGELFF. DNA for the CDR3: TGTGCCAGCGGAGGGACCGCCACCGGGGAGCTGTTTTTT.

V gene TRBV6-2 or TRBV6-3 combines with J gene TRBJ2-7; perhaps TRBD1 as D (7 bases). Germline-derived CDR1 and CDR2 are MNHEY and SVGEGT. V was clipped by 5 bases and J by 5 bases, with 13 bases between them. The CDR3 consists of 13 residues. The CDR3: CASSRQGGHEQYF. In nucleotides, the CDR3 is TGTGCCAGCAGTCGTCAGGGGGGCCACGAGCAGTACTTC.

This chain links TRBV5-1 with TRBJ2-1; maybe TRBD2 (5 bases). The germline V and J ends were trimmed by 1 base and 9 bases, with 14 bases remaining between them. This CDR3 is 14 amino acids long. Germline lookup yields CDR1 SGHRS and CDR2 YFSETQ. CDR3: CASSLMSGKTEQFF. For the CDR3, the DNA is TGCGCCAGCAGCTTGATGTCGGGGAAGACTGAGCAGTTCTTC.

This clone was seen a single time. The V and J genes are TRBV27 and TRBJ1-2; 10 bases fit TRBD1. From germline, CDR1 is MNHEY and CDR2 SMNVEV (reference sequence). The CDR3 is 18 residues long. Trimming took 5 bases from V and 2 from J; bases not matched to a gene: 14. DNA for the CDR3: TGTGCCAGCAGTCCCTGGGACAGGGGCCTAGAACGGAACTATGGCTACACCTTC. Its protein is CASSPWDRGLERNYGYTF.

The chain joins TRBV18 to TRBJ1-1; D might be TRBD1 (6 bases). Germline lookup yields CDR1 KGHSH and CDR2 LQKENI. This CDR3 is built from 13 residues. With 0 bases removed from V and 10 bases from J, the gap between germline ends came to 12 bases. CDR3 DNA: TGTGCCAGCTCACCACCGATGGGACAAGTAGCTTTCTTT. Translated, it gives CASSPPMGQVAFF. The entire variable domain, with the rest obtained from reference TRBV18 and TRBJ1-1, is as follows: NAGVMQNPRHLVRRRGQEARLRCSPMKGHSHVYWYRQLPEEGLKFMVYLQKENIIDESGMPKERFSAEFPKEGPSILRIQQVVRGDSAAYFCASSPPMGQVAFFGQGTRLTVV.